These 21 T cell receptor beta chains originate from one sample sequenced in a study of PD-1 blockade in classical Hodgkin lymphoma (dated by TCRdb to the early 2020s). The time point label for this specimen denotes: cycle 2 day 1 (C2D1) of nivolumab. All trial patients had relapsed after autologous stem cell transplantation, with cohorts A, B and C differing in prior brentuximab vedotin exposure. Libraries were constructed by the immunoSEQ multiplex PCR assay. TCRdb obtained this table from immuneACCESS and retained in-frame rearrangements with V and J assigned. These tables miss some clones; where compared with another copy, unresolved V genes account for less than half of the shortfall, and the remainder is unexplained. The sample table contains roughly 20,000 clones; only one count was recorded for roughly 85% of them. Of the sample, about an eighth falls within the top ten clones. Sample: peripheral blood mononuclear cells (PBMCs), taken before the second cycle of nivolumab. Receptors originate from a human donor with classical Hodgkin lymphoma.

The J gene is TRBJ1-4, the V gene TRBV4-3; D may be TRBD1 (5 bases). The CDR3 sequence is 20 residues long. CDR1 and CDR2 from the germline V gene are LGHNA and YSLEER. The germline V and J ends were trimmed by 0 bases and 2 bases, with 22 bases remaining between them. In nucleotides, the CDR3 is TGCGCCAGCAGCCAAGATTCCCTTTTGGGCAGGGATCCGACTAATGAAAAACTGTTTTTT. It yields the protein CASSQDSLLGRDPTNEKLFF.

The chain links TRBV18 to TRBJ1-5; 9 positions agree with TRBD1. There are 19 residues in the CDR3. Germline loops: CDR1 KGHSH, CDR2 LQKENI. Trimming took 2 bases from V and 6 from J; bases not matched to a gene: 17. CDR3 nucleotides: TGTGCCAGCTCACCAGACCGATACTTGAACCGGGACAGGGTTCAGCCCCAGCATTTT. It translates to CASSPDRYLNRDRVQPQHF.

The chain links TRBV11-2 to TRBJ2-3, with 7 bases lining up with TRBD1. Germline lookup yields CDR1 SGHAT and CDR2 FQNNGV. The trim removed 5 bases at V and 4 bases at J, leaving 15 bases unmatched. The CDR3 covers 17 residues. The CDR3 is CASSGTADPDVPDTQYF. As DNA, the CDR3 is TGTGCCAGCAGCGGGACAGCAGACCCGGATGTGCCAGATACGCAGTATTTT.

The CDR3 loop reads CASSSPGGRTDTQYF. The CDR3 nucleotides read TGTGCCAGCAGCTCTCCGGGGGGGCGCACAGATACGCAGTATTTT. The J gene is TRBJ2-3, the V gene TRBV6-5, with TRBD2 matching 8 bases. Germline values: CDR1 MNHEY, CDR2 SVGAGI. CDR3 length: 15 amino acids. V was clipped by 6 bases and J by 1 base; unmatched bases: 6.

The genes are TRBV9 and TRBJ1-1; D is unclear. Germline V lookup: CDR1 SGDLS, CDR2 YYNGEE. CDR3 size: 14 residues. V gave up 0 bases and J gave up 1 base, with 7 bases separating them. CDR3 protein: CASSVGMGNTEAFF. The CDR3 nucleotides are TGTGCCAGCAGCGTAGGGATGGGGAACACTGAAGCTTTCTTT.

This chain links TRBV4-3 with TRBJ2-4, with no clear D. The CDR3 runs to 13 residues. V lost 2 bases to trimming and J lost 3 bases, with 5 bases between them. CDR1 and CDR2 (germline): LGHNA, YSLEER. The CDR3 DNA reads TGCGCCAGCAGCCAAACGGTCAAAAACATTCAGTACTTC. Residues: CASSQTVKNIQYF.

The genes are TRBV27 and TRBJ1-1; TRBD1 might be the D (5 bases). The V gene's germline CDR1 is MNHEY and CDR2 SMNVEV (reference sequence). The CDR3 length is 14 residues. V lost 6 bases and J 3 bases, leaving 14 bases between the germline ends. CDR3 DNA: TGTGCCAGCAGAGAAGGGGTTTCGGACACTGAAGCTTTCTTT. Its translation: CASREGVSDTEAFF.

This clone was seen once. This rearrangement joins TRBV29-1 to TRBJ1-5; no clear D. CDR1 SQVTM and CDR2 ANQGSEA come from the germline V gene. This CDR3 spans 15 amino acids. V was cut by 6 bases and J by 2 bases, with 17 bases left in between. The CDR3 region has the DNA TGCAGCGTAAGAGACGGGTTTTTGGGCAATCAGCCCCAGCATTTT. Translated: CSVRDGFLGNQPQHF.

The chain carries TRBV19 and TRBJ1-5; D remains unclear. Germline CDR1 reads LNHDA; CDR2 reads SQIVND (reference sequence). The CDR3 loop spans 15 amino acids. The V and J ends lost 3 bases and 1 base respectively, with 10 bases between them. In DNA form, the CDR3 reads TGTGCCAGTAGTATCGAAGTGGTGAGCAATCAGCCCCAGCATTTT. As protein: CASSIEVVSNQPQHF. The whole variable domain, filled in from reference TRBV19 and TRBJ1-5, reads DGGITQSPKYLFRKEGQNVTLSCEQNLNHDAMYWYRQDPGQGLRLIYYSQIVNDFQKGDIAEGYSVSREKKESFPLTVTSAQKNPTAFYLCASSIEVVSNQPQHFGDGTRLSIL.

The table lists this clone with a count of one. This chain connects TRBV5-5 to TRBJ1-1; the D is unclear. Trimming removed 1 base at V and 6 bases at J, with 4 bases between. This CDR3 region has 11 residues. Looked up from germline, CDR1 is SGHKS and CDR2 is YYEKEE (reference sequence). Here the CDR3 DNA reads TGTGCCAGCAGCTTGTTTTCTGAAGCTTTCTTT. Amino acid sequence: CASSLFSEAFF.

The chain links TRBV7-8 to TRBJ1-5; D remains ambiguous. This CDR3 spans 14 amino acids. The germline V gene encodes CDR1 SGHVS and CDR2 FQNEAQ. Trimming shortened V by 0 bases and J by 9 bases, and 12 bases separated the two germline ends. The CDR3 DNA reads TGTGCCAGCAGCTTAGCGGGTGGTTATCCGCCCCAGCATTTT. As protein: CASSLAGGYPPQHF.

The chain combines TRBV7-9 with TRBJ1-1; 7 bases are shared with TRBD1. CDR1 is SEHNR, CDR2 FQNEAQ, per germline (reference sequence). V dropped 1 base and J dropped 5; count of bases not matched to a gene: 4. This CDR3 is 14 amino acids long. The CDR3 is CASSLVPGGTEAFF. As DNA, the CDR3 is TGTGCCAGCAGCTTAGTCCCAGGGGGGACTGAAGCTTTCTTT.

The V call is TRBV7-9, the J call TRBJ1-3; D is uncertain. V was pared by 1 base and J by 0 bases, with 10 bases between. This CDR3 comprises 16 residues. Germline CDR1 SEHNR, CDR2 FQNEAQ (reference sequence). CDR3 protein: CASSLERSISGNTIYF. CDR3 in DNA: TGTGCCAGCAGCTTAGAAAGGAGCATCTCTGGAAACACCATATATTTT.

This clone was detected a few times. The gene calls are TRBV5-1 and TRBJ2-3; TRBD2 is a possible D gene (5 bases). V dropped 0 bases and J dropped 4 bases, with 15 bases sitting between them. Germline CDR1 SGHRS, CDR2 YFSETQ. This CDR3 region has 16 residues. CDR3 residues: CASSLATGFKADTQYF. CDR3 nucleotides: TGCGCCAGCAGCTTGGCGACGGGATTTAAGGCAGATACGCAGTATTTT.

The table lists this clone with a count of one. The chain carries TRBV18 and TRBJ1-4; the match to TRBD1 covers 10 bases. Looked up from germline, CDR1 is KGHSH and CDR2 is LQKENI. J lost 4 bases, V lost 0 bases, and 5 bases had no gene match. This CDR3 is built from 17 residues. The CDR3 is CASSPPVGTGVNEKLFF. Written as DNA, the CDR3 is TGTGCCAGCTCACCACCAGTCGGGACAGGGGTTAATGAAAAACTGTTTTTT.

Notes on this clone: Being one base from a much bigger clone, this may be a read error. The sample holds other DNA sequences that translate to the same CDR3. The chain's CDR3 is CAWSYDTEAFF. CDR3 bases: TGTGCCTGGAGTTATGACACTGAAGCCTTCTTT. This sequence joins TRBV30 and TRBJ1-1; no definite D call. CDR3 length equals 11 residues. CDR1 is GTSNPN, CDR2 SVGIG, per germline (reference sequence).

In nucleotides, the CDR3 is TGTGCCAGCAGGCAGCGGGGGGGCGGATCCTACAATGAGCAGTTCTTC. Translating gives CASRQRGGGSYNEQFF. The chain joins TRBV7-2 to TRBJ2-1; 10 bases are shared with TRBD2. Germline trimming cut 6 bases from V and 1 base from J; bases unmatched to any gene: 6. CDR1 is SGHTA and CDR2 is FQGNSA in the germline V gene. CDR3 length: 16 residues.

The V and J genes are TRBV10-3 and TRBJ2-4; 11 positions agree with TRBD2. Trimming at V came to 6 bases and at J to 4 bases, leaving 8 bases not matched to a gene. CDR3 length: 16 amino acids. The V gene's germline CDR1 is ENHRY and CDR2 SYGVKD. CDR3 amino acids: CAISPTSGGLKNIQYF. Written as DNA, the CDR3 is TGTGCCATCAGCCCAACTAGCGGGGGATTAAAAAACATTCAGTACTTC.

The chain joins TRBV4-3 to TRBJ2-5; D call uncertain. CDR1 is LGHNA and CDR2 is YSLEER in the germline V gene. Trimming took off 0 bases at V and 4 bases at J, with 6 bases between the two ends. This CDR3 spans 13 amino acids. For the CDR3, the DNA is TGCGCCAGCAGCCAAGATTGGGGAGAGACCCAGTACTTC. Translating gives CASSQDWGETQYF.

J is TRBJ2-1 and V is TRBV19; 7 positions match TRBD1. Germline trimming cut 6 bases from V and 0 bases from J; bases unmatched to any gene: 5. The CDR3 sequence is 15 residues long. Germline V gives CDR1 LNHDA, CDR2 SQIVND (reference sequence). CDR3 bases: TGTGCCAGTAGCCCGGGACAGAGCTCCTACAATGAGCAGTTCTTC. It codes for CASSPGQSSYNEQFF.

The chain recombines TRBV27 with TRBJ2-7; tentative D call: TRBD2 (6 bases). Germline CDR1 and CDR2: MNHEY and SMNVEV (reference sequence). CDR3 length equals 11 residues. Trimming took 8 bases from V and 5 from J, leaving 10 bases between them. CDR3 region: CASGLLNEQYF. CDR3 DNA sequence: TGTGCCAGCGGACTACTTAACGAGCAGTACTTC.